This T cell receptor beta chain was sequenced for a study of OX40 agonist ivuxolimab in advanced cancers. Turning to the study itself: Every 2 weeks, patients received ivuxolimab intravenously, dosed at 0.01 to 10 mg/kg. Previous treatment with anti-PD-1, anti-PD-L1 or anti-CTLA-4 therapy was allowed; under 50% had received some.

This CDR3 is 12 amino acids long. V lost 11 bases, J lost 6 bases, and 7 bases stayed unmatched. Per the germline V gene, CDR1 is ENHRY and CDR2 is SYGVKD. Some clones are missing from TCRdb's copy, which holds only in-frame ones; the method was immunoSEQ multiplex PCR. The top ten hold over 2.5% of the sample, which has fewer than 75,000 clones, roughly 87% seen once. Autoimmune disease history or systemic immunosuppression excluded patients. Sampling of blood occurred at baseline, cycle 4 day 1, and cycle 7 day 1. This clonotype was sampled from an adult with an advanced solid tumor such as melanoma, head and neck, liver or kidney cancer. The V call is TRBV10-3, the J call TRBJ2-1, with 7 positions matching TRBD1. The sample here was CD4+ or CD8+ T cells sorted from blood, taken in a trial of the OX40 agonist ivuxolimab. CDR3: CASWTGSNEQFF. In DNA form, the CDR3 reads TGTGCCTCGTGGACAGGCTCCAATGAGCAGTTCTTC.